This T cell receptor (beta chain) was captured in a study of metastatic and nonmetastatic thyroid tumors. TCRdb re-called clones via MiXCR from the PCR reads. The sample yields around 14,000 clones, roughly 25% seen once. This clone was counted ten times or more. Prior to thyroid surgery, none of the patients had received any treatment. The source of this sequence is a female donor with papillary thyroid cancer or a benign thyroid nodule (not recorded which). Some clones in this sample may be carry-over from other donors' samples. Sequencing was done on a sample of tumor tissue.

CDR3 nucleotides: TGTGCCACCAGTGACCAGCTTAACTATGGCTACACCTTC. Protein sequence: CATSDQLNYGYTF. The chain links TRBV24-1 to TRBJ1-2, with D hard to call. CDR3 length: 13 residues. V was trimmed by 4 bases and J by 1 base, leaving 6 bases between them. Germline V gene lookup returns CDR1 KGHDR and CDR2 SFDVKD.